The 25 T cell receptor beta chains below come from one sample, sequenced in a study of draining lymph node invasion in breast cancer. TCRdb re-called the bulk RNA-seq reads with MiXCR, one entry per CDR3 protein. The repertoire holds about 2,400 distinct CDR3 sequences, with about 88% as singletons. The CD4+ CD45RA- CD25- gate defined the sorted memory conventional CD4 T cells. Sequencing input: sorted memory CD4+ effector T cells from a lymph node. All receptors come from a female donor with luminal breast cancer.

The DNA for the CDR3 is TGCAGCGTTATGGGACTCGAAGGCTACACCTTC. Its protein is CSVMGLEGYTF. The V call is TRBV29-1, the J call TRBJ1-2; D possibly corresponds to TRBD1 (5 bases). The V end was cut by 5 bases, the J end by 8 bases, with 12 bases between. Germline CDR1 and CDR2: SQVTM and ANQGSEA. The CDR3 is 11 amino acids.

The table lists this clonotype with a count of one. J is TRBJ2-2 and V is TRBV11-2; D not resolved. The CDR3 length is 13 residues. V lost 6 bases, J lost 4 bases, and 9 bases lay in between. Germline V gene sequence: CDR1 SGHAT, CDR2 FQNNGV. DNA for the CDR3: TGTGCCAGCAGTAAGGCCCGCACCGGGGAGCTGTTTTTT. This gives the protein CASSKARTGELFF.

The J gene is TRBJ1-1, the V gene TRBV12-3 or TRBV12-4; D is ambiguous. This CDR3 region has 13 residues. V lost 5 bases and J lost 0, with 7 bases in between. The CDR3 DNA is TGTGCCAGCAGTCCTTCAGTGAACACTGAAGCTTTCTTT. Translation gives CASSPSVNTEAFF.

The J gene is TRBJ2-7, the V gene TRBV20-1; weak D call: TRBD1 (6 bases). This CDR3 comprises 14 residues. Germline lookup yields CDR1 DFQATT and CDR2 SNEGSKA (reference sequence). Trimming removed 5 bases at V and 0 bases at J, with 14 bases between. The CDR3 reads CSADRQDRSYEQYF. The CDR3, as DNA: TGCAGTGCTGATCGACAGGACCGCTCCTACGAGCAGTACTTC.

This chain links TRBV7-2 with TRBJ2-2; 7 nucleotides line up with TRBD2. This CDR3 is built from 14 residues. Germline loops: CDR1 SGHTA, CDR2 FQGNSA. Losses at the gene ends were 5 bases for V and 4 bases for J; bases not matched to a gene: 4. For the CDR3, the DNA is TGTGCCAGCAGCCCGGGAGGTTTCACCGGGGAGCTGTTTTTT. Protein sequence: CASSPGGFTGELFF.

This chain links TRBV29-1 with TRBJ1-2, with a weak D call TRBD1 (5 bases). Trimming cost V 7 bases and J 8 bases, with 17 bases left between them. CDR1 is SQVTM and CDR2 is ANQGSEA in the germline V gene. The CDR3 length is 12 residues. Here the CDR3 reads CSAVAGRDGYTF. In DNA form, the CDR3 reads TGCAGCGCCGTGGCCGGCAGGGACGGCTACACCTTC.

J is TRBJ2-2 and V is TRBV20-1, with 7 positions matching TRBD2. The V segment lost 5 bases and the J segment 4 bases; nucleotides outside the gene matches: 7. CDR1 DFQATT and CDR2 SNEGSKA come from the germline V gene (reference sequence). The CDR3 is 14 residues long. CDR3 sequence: CSAPGEGPTGELFF. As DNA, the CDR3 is TGCAGTGCTCCCGGGGAGGGGCCCACCGGGGAGCTGTTTTTT.

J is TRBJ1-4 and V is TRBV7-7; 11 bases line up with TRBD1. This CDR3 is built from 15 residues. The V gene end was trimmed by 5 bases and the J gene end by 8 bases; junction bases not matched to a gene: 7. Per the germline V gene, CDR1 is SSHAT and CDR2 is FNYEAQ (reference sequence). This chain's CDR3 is CASSLGTGGSEKLFF. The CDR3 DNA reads TGTGCCAGCAGCCTAGGGACAGGGGGAAGCGAAAAACTGTTTTTT.

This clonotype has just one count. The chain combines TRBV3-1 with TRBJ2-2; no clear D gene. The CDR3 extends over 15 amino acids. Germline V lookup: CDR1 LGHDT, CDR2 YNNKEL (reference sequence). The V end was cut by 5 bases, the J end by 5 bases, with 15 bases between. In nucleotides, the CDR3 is TGTGCCAGCAGCTCTAGGTCGGCGGCGACCGGGGAGCTGTTTTTT. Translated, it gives CASSSRSAATGELFF.

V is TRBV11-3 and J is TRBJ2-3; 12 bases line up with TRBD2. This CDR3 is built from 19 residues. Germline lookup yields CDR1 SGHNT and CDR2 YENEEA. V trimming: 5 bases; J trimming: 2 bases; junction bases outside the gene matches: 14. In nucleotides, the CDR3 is TGTGCCAGCAGCCCCGGACTAGCGGGGCCTCGCCTCGACACAGATACGCAGTATTTT. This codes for CASSPGLAGPRLDTDTQYF.

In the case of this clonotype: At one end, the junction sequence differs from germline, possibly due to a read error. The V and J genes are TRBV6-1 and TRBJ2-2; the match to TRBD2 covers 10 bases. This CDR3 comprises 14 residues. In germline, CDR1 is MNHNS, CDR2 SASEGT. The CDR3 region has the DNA TGTGCCAGCACGGAGCGGGGGGGCACCGGGGGGCTGTTTTTT. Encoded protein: CASTERGGTGGLFF.

CDR3 nucleotide sequence: TGTGCCAGCAGTTCACCCCTGCCCCAGCATTTT. Translation gives CASSSPLPQHF. This chain joins TRBV28 and TRBJ1-5; D uncertain. CDR3 size: 11 residues. Germline V gene data show CDR1 as MDHEN and CDR2 as SYDVKM. V dropped 4 bases and J dropped 9 bases, with 7 bases sitting between them.

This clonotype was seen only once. The CDR3: CASSIALAGQETQYF. The DNA of the CDR3 is TGTGCCAGCAGCATCGCTCTAGCGGGGCAAGAGACCCAGTACTTC. The gene calls are TRBV7-9 and TRBJ2-5; 9 bases line up with TRBD2. With 5 bases clipped from V and 2 bases from J, the junction kept 6 bases outside the gene matches. CDR1 SEHNR and CDR2 FQNEAQ come from the germline V gene (reference sequence). This CDR3 spans 15 amino acids.

The CDR3 DNA reads TGTGCCAGTAGTATAGTTGGGACAGGCCACTACGAGCAGTACTTC. Translated, it gives CASSIVGTGHYEQYF. This sequence joins TRBV19 and TRBJ2-7; 8 bases are a match to TRBD1. CDR3 length: 15 amino acids. J lost 3 bases, V lost 1 base, and 5 bases had no gene match. Germline assignment: CDR1 LNHDA and CDR2 SQIVND (reference sequence).

CDR3 in amino acids: CASSPGRYEQYF. CDR3 DNA sequence: TGTGCCAGCAGCCCCGGAAGATACGAGCAGTACTTC. The chain has TRBV7-9 and TRBJ2-7, with no clear D. This CDR3 has 12 amino acids. Germline lookup yields CDR1 SEHNR and CDR2 FQNEAQ (reference sequence). V lost 5 bases, J lost 4 bases, and 9 bases lay in between.

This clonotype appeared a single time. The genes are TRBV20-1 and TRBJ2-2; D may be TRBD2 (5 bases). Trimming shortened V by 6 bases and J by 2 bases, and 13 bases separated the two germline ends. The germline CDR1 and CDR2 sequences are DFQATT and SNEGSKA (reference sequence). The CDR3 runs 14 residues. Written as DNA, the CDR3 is TGCAGTGCCACCGGAGACTACAACACCGGGGAGCTGTTTTTT. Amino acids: CSATGDYNTGELFF.

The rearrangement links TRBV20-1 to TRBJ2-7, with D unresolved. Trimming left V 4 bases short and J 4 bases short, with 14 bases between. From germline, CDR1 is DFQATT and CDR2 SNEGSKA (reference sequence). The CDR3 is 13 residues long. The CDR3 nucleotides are TGCAGTGCTATGGTGGGGTTTTCGTACGAGCAGTACTTC. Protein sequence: CSAMVGFSYEQYF.

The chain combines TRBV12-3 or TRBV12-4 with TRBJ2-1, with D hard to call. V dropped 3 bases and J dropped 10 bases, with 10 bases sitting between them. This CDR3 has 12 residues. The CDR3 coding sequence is TGTGCCAGCAGTTTTCATAAGCTCGAGCAGTTCTTC. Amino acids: CASSFHKLEQFF.

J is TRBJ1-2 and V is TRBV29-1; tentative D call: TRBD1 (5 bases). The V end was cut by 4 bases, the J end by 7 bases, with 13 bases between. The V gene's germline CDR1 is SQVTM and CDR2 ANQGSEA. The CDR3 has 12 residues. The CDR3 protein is CSVAPPGGGYTF. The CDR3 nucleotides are TGCAGCGTTGCCCCCCCTGGGGGTGGCTACACCTTC.

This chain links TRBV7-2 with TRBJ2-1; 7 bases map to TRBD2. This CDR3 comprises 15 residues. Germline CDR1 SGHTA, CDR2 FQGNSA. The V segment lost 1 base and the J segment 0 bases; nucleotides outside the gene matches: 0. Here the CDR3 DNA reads TGTGCCAGCAGCTTAGGGGGGGGCTCCTACAATGAGCAGTTCTTC. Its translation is CASSLGGGSYNEQFF.

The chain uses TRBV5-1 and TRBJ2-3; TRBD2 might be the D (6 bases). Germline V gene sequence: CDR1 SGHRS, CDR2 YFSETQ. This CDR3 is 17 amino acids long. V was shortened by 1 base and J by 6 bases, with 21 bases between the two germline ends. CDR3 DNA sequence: TGCGCCAGCAGCTTGAATATAGTTGGCCTAGCGTCGGATACGCAGTATTTT. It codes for CASSLNIVGLASDTQYF. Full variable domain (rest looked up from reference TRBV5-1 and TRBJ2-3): KAGVTQTPRYLIKTRGQQVTLSCSPISGHRSVSWYQQTPGQGLQFLFEYFSETQRNKGNFPGRFSGRQFSNSRSEMNVSTLELGDSALYLCASSLNIVGLASDTQYFGPGTRLTVL.

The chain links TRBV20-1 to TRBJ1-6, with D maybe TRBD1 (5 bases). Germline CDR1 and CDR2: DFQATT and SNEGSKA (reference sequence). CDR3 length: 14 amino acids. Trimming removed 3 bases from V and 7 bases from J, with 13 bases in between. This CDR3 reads CSARTDPTNSPLHF. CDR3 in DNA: TGCAGTGCTAGGACAGATCCTACAAATTCACCCCTCCACTTT.

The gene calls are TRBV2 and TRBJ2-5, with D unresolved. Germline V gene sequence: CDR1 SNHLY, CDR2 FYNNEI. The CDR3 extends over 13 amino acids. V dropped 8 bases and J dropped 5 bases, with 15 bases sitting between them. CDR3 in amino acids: CASGPPDGETQYF. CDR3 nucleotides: TGTGCCAGCGGGCCTCCGGACGGTGAGACCCAGTACTTC.

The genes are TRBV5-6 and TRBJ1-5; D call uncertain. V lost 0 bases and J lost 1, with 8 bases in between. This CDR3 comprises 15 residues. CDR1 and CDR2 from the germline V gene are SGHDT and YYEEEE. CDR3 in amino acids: CASSLGGRSNQPQHF. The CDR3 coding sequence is TGTGCCAGCAGCTTGGGCGGGAGGAGCAATCAGCCCCAGCATTTT.

The CDR3 nucleotides are TGTGCCAGCAGTGCCGGGACAGGGGAAGAGACCCAGTACTTC. It translates to CASSAGTGEETQYF. J is TRBJ2-5 and V is TRBV6-1, with 10 bases fitting TRBD1. V shed 4 bases and J 3 bases; nucleotides not matched to a gene: 2. In germline, CDR1 is MNHNS, CDR2 SASEGT. This CDR3 spans 14 amino acids.